This TCR beta chain was observed in a study of blood T cell repertoires in COVID-19 (TCRdb year 2020). General notes on the study: The collaborator samples originated in the United States, Italy and Spain and spanned the acute and convalescent phases of COVID-19. The material from the prospective study consisted of cDNA or gDNA derived from T cells, B-cell-depleted T cells, or PBMCs. Deeply sampled blood TCRbeta repertoires from subjects exposed to, actively infected with, or recovered from COVID-19 were included in the dataset. The repertoires were released in a freely available public database intended as a resource for research on the immune response to SARS-CoV-2. Samples came from the ongoing ImmuneRACE study (first 160 participants) plus 1,254 subjects from 6 global collaborators. A de-identified subject ID, COVID-19 status, age in years and sex were almost always included in the sample metadata. Where available, HLA class I and class II types were obtained from metadata supplied by the sample provider rather than from assay-based typing. Results and caveats for the whole study, not just this receptor: The quantity of clinical and demographic metadata differed by source and by participant and was supplied without curation.

About this clone: Its antigen is still unknown. The record has no base qualities; no much larger clone is one base away.

The immunoSEQ Assay, a bias-controlled multiplex PCR, was used to amplify TCRbeta CDR3 regions from genomic DNA. The source study handled its data this way. Nucleated cell counts per sample were estimated from amplification of reference gene primers within the assay. To quantify the absolute abundance of each unique TCRbeta CDR3 rearrangement, sequence reads were collapsed and filtered. Productive Simpson clonality was computed per sample as the square root of Simpson's diversity index over productive rearrangements. Not all clones reach the TCRdb copy of this immuneACCESS table, which keeps in-frame sequences only. Checked studies attribute under half of the gap to unresolved V genes and leave the rest unexplained. Clone size and the V and J calls come from that table; the DNA yielded D and trimming. Present in this sample are a few hundred thousand clones, roughly four fifths of which were seen just once. The ten largest make up approximately 5% of the sample.

CDR3 length: 12 amino acids, cysteine to phenylalanine. Only the CDR3 DNA stays, 36 bases, in frame from base 1. In the germline V gene, CDR1 corresponds to SGHTS and CDR2 to YDEGEE. The junction carries 8 bases between V and J, which are trimmed by 7 bases and 3 bases respectively. In the prospective study, participants were about 18 to 89 years old, resided in fewer than 25 geographic areas of the United States, and were enrolled through a virtual design. In the prospective study, participants were assigned to cohorts based on the clinical history participants reported in a screening survey and a study questionnaire. For ImmuneRACE Cohort 3, a participant was defined as recovered based on two consecutive negative NP/OP PCR tests, clearance by a healthcare professional, or resolution of symptoms. In the prospective study, whole blood, serum and a nasopharyngeal or oropharyngeal swab were collected from each participant by mobile phlebotomists. Over a roughly 2-month period, participants in the prospective study had the option of providing additional blood draws and questionnaires. Prospective study blood samples were shipped either frozen or at room temperature before DNA extraction.

Specimen: PBMCs or T cells enriched from blood (not recorded which). The sequence was obtained from a woman aged 45 to 65 who had recovered from COVID-19. The chain couples TRBV5-8 to TRBJ1-5, with a weak D call of TRBD1 (6 bases match). The CDR3: CASQGYNQPQHF. The DNA reads as follows: TGTGCCAGCCAGGGGTACAATCAGCCCCAGCATTTT.